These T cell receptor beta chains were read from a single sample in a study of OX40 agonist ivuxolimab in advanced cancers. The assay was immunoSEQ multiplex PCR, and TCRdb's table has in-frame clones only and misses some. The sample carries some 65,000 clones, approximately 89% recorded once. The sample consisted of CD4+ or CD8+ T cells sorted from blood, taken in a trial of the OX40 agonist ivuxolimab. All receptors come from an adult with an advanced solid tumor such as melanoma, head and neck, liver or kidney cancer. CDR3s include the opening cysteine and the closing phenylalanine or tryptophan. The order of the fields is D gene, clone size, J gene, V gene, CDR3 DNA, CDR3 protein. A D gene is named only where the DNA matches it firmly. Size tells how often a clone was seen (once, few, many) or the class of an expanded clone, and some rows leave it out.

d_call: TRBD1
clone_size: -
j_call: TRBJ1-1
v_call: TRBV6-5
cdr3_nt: TGTGCCAGCAGAGTGACAGGGAGTCCCACTGAAGCTTTCTTT
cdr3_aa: CASRVTGSPTEAFF

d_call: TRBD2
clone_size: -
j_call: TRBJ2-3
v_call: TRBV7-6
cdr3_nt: TGTGCCAGCAGCTTAGAAGGACTAGGGGCCTACACAGATACGCAGTATTTT
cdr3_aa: CASSLEGLGAYTDTQYF

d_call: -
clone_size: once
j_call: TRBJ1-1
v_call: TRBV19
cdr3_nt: TGTGCCAGTAGAAACACTGAAGCTTTCTTT
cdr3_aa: CASRNTEAFF

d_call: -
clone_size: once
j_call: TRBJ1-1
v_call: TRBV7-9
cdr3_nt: TGTGCCAGCAGCTCCCGCGGGTGGACTGAAGCTTTCTTT
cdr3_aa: CASSSRGWTEAFF

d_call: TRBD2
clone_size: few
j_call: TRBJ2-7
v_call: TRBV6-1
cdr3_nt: TGTGCCAGCAGGAGCAAGCGGGGAACGAGCTACGAGCAGTACTTC
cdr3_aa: CASRSKRGTSYEQYF

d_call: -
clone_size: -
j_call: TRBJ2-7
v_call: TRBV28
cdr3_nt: TGTGCCAGCAGAACGACAGTATTTGTGCGCGAGCAGTACTTC
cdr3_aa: CASRTTVFVREQYF

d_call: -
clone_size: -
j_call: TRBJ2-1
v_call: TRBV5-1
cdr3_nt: TGCGCCAGCAGCTTGTACCAGCCCTCCTACAATGAGCAGTTCTTC
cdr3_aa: CASSLYQPSYNEQFF

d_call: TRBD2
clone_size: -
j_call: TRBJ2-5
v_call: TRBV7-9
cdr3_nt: TGTGCCAGCAGCTTAGTGGGGACTAGCGGGGGGGTCCGCCGAGAGACCCAGTACTTC
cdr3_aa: CASSLVGTSGGVRRETQYF

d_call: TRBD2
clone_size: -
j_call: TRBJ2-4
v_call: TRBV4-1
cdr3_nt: TGCGCCAGCAGCCCCAACGGGCTAGCGGGGGGGATTCAGTACTTC
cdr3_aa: CASSPNGLAGGIQYF

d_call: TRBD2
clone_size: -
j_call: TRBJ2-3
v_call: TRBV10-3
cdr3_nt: TGTGCCATCAGTGAGTCGAGCGGGAGGTTGAGAGATACGCAGTATTTT
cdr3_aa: CAISESSGRLRDTQYF

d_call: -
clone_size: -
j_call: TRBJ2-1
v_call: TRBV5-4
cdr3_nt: TGTGCCAGCAGCTCAGCGCGGTTAGTATACAATGAGCAGTTCTTC
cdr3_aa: CASSSARLVYNEQFF

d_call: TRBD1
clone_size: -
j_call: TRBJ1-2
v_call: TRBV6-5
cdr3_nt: TGTGCCAGCAGCCAAGGCGACAGGGAGTGGGCTGGCTACACCTTC
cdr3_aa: CASSQGDREWAGYTF

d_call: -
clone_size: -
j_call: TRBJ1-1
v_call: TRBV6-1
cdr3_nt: TGTGCCAGCAGTGAATGGAGTGGGGTCACTGAAGCTTTCTTT
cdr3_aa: CASSEWSGVTEAFF

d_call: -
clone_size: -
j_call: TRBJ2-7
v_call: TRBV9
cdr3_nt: TGTGCCAGCAGCGCGGGACTTGGGTACGAGCAGTACTTC
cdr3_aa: CASSAGLGYEQYF

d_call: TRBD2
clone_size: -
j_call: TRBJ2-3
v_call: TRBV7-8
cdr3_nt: TGTGCCAGCAGACCTCTCACTAGCGGGACTAGCACAGATACGCAGTATTTT
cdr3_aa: CASRPLTSGTSTDTQYF

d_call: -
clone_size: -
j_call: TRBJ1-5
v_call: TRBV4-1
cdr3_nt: TGCGCCAGCAGCCAAACAAAGGGGACGAGGCAGCCCCAGCATTTT
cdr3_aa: CASSQTKGTRQPQHF

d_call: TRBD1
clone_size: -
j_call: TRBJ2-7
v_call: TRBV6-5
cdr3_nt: TGTGCCAGCAGTGAGGGACAGGGGGCTTTGGAGCAGTACTTC
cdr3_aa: CASSEGQGALEQYF

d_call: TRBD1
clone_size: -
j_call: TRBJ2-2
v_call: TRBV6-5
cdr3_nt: TGTGCCAGCAGTTACCGGACAGGGTCCGGGGAGCTGTTTTTT
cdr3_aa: CASSYRTGSGELFF

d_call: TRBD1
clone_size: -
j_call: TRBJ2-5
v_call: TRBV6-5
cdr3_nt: TGTGCCTGCGTAGAGGGGGCAGATCAAGAGACCCAGTACTTC
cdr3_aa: CACVEGADQETQYF

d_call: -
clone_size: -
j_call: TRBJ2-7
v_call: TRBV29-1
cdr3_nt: TGCAGCGTTACCAGAGAGACCTACGAGCAGTACTTC
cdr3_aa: CSVTRETYEQYF

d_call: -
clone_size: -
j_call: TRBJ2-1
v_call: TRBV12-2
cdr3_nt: TGTGCAAGTACTAGCGCCCGCTCCTACAATGAGCAGTTCTTC
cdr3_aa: CASTSARSYNEQFF

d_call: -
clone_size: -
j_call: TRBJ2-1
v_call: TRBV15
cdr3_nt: TGTGCCACCAGCAGAGAGGTGGGGGGCGACAGAACGTACTACAATGAGCAGTTCTTC
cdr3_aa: CATSREVGGDRTYYNEQFF